This T cell receptor (beta chain) was observed in a study of shared T cell receptors in the human thymus. Produced via immunoSEQ multiplex PCR; TCRdb's table is partial and in-frame only. The sample shows 650,000 to 950,000 clones, roughly 88% of them seen only once. The CDR3 runs 13 residues. V dropped 3 bases and J dropped 6; count of bases not matched to a gene: 4. Germline V gene lookup returns CDR1 SGHVS and CDR2 FQNEAQ. The sample also formed part of further work on human thymus T cells. That source notes: Congenital heart defects were the reason for the corrective surgery that the donors, healthy Finnish infants, were having. The study used thymus tissue resected during corrective heart surgery. V and J gene usage appeared biased in thymic and blood repertoires. Among unrelated individuals, related research reported thymic repertoires that overlapped highly.

The clonotype was recovered from a girl less than two years old with a congenital heart defect. Source material: thymocytes. The chain carries TRBV7-8 and TRBJ1-2; TRBD1 matches at 7 bases. The CDR3 sequence is CASSFGQVHGYTF. The CDR3 DNA reads TGTGCCAGCAGCTTTGGACAGGTTCATGGCTACACCTTC.